A selection of T cell receptor beta chains follows, all from one sample in a study of beta chain features in type 1 diabetes. Sequencing was performed with immunoSEQ multiplex PCR; in TCRdb, only in-frame clones are kept and a portion is missing. The repertoire has some 250,000 clones, 25% to 30% of them found once; the top ten carry roughly 4.1%. The sequencing input was central memory CD4+ T cells from blood. All receptors come from a man aged 25-45 years in good health. The CDR3 runs from the conserved cysteine through the conserved F or W. The D gene is left open where the match is weak. Clone size, where shown, is once, few, many, or a class for clones that have expanded.

NA	NA	TRBV2	TRBJ2-2	CASRLQAQVGGELFF	TGTGCCAGCAGGCTACAGGCTCAGGTCGGCGGGGAGCTGTTTTTT
few	NA	TRBV30	TRBJ2-7	CAWSGRQGSQSGSSYEQYF	TGTGCCTGGAGCGGCCGACAGGGGAGCCAGAGCGGGAGCTCCTACGAGCAGTACTTC
NA	TRBD2	TRBV7-9	TRBJ2-5	CASSRLAGGETQYF	TGTGCCAGCAGCCGACTAGCGGGGGGAGAGACCCAGTACTTC
few	TRBD2	TRBV7-2	TRBJ2-3	CASSLVLAGGPDTQYF	TGTGCCAGCAGCTTAGTGTTAGCGGGGGGTCCAGATACGCAGTATTTT
NA	TRBD2	TRBV6-6	TRBJ2-1	CASKRAGAHTYNEQFF	TGTGCCAGCAAGCGGGCGGGAGCCCATACCTACAATGAGCAGTTCTTC
NA	TRBD2	TRBV5-5	TRBJ2-3	CASSSWTSGDGSSTDTQYF	TGTGCCAGCAGCTCCTGGACTAGCGGGGATGGTTCTAGCACAGATACGCAGTATTTT
NA	NA	TRBV2	TRBJ1-2	CASNGGRSYGYTF	TGTGCCAGCAACGGCGGAAGGTCCTATGGCTACACCTTC
NA	NA	TRBV19	TRBJ1-2	CASSAISSFNYGYTF	TGTGCCAGTAGTGCCATTAGCAGCTTTAACTATGGCTACACCTTC
NA	TRBD1	TRBV30	TRBJ1-6	CAWSVPPPGQGTKALHF	TGTGCCTGGAGTGTCCCACCCCCGGGACAGGGGACCAAGGCCCTCCACTTT
NA	NA	TRBV5-1	TRBJ1-1	CASSFTSGGTEAFF	TGCGCCAGCAGCTTCACATCAGGTGGCACTGAAGCTTTCTTT